Listed below are T cell receptor beta chains from one sample, sequenced in a study of CD8+ T cells in alopecia areata. Assay: immunoSEQ multiplex PCR; the TCRdb copy retains only in-frame clones and omits some. The table records about 37,000 clones, under 65% of them present only once. Sequenced material: CD4+ Tregs sorted from blood. The receptors derive from a human donor with alopecia areata. The CDR3 runs from the conserved cysteine through the conserved F or W. Fields, in order: CDR3 length, D gene, J gene, V gene, clone size, CDR3 protein, CDR3 DNA. The D gene is left open where the match is weak. Clone sizes are given selectively: once, few, many, or a class where the clone is expanded.

length: 16; D: NA; J: TRBJ2-1; V: TRBV19; size: NA; CDR3: CASSIWDSYSYNEQFF; DNA: TGTGCCAGTAGTATATGGGACTCCTACTCCTACAATGAGCAGTTCTTC
length: 14; D: NA; J: TRBJ2-1; V: TRBV7-2; size: NA; CDR3: CASSFSTMSDEQFF; DNA: TGTGCCAGCAGCTTCTCCACGATGAGCGATGAGCAGTTCTTC
length: 14; D: NA; J: TRBJ1-6; V: TRBV7-2; size: few; CDR3: CASSSPGLSSPLHF; DNA: TGTGCCAGCAGCTCCCCCGGTTTGAGTTCACCCCTCCACTTT
length: 11; D: NA; J: TRBJ2-1; V: TRBV20-1; size: NA; CDR3: CSARGETGQFF; DNA: TGCAGTGCTAGAGGGGAGACTGGGCAGTTCTTC
length: 15; D: TRBD2; J: TRBJ2-5; V: TRBV7-7; size: NA; CDR3: CASSLSAGVKETQYF; DNA: TGTGCTAGCAGCTTATCGGCGGGGGTGAAAGAGACCCAGTACTTC
length: 13; D: NA; J: TRBJ2-3; V: TRBV7-9; size: NA; CDR3: CASSSLGLDTQYF; DNA: TGTGCCAGCAGCTCGTTGGGGTTGGATACGCAGTATTTT
length: 10; D: NA; J: TRBJ2-7; V: TRBV20-1; size: NA; CDR3: CSGGVYEQYF; DNA: TGCAGTGGAGGGGTCTACGAGCAGTACTTC
length: 15; D: NA; J: TRBJ2-5; V: TRBV4-3; size: NA; CDR3: CASSQDPQGLGTQYF; DNA: TGCGCCAGCAGCCAAGATCCCCAGGGTTTGGGGACCCAGTACTTC
length: 13; D: NA; J: TRBJ2-7; V: TRBV7-9; size: NA; CDR3: CASSPGASHEQYF; DNA: TGTGCCAGCAGCCCGGGGGCGTCCCACGAGCAGTACTTC
length: 14; D: NA; J: TRBJ1-2; V: TRBV4-1; size: NA; CDR3: CASSQTEVNYGYTF; DNA: TGCGCCAGCAGCCAAACAGAGGTTAACTATGGCTACACCTTC
length: 13; D: NA; J: TRBJ2-5; V: TRBV29-1; size: few; CDR3: CSVGMTRGETQYF; DNA: TGCAGCGTTGGGATGACGAGAGGGGAGACCCAGTACTTC
length: 15; D: NA; J: TRBJ1-6; V: TRBV5-1; size: once; CDR3: CASSLDGNPNSPLHF; DNA: TGCGCCAGCAGCTTAGACGGAAACCCTAATTCACCCCTCCACTTT
length: 15; D: NA; J: TRBJ1-1; V: TRBV7-2; size: NA; CDR3: CASSLITGGNTEAFF; DNA: TGTGCCAGCAGCTTAATCACTGGGGGGAACACTGAAGCTTTCTTT
length: 16; D: NA; J: TRBJ2-7; V: TRBV7-2; size: NA; CDR3: CASSLEPLSISYEQYF; DNA: TGTGCCAGCAGCTTAGAGCCCCTCTCTATCTCCTACGAGCAGTACTTC
length: 15; D: NA; J: TRBJ2-4; V: TRBV21-1; size: few; CDR3: CASSKANRAGNIQYF; DNA: TGTGCCAGCAGCAAAGCGAACAGGGCCGGGAACATTCAGTACTTC
length: 13; D: NA; J: TRBJ1-1; V: TRBV7-9; size: NA; CDR3: CASSLPPRGEAFF; DNA: TGTGCCAGCAGCTTGCCTCCTCGGGGTGAAGCTTTCTTT
length: 16; D: NA; J: TRBJ2-5; V: TRBV5-1; size: NA; CDR3: CASSLRNQASQETQYF; DNA: TGCGCCAGCAGCTTGAGGAATCAGGCAAGTCAAGAGACCCAGTACTTC
length: 11; D: NA; J: TRBJ2-1; V: TRBV7-2; size: NA; CDR3: CASSFYNEQFF; DNA: TGTGCCAGCAGCTTTTACAATGAGCAGTTCTTC
length: 14; D: NA; J: TRBJ2-7; V: TRBV7-9; size: medium-sized; CDR3: CASSPTNAAYEQYF; DNA: TGTGCCAGCAGCCCAACAAACGCAGCCTACGAGCAGTACTTC
length: 19; D: NA; J: TRBJ1-2; V: TRBV7-9; size: NA; CDR3: CASSLGLWSEGVLNYGYTF; DNA: TGTGCCAGCAGCTTGGGACTTTGGTCCGAAGGGGTCCTCAACTATGGCTACACCTTC
length: 15; D: TRBD1; J: TRBJ1-5; V: TRBV11-2; size: few; CDR3: CASSLVAGGGEPQHF; DNA: TGTGCCAGCAGCTTAGTCGCAGGGGGGGGAGAGCCCCAGCATTTT
length: 13; D: NA; J: TRBJ2-7; V: TRBV7-2; size: NA; CDR3: CASSRTGFREQYF; DNA: TGTGCCAGCAGTCGAACAGGGTTCCGCGAGCAGTACTTC
length: 13; D: NA; J: TRBJ2-1; V: TRBV7-3; size: few; CDR3: CASSLRGRGEQFF; DNA: TGTGCCAGCAGCCTACGAGGAAGAGGTGAGCAGTTCTTC
length: 15; D: TRBD1; J: TRBJ2-1; V: TRBV6-5; size: few; CDR3: CASSQRTGTYNEQFF; DNA: TGTGCCAGCAGTCAGCGGACAGGAACTTACAATGAGCAGTTCTTC
length: 17; D: TRBD2; J: TRBJ2-1; V: TRBV18; size: NA; CDR3: CASSPPTSGRVNDEQFF; DNA: TGTGCCAGCTCACCACCGACTAGCGGGAGAGTTAACGATGAGCAGTTCTTC
length: 14; D: TRBD2; J: TRBJ2-3; V: TRBV29-1; size: NA; CDR3: CSVGLAGFTDTQYF; DNA: TGCAGCGTTGGACTAGCGGGGTTCACAGATACGCAGTATTTT
length: 15; D: NA; J: TRBJ2-1; V: TRBV6-5; size: once; CDR3: CASSYGPRRGNEQFF; DNA: TGTGCCAGCAGCTACGGACCCCGGCGGGGCAATGAGCAGTTCTTC
length: 14; D: NA; J: TRBJ1-1; V: TRBV19; size: NA; CDR3: CASSIDHRGAEAFF; DNA: TGTGCCAGTAGTATAGATCACCGGGGGGCCGAAGCTTTCTTT
length: 12; D: NA; J: TRBJ1-5; V: TRBV19; size: few; CDR3: CASSRIRQPQHF; DNA: TGTGCCAGTAGTCGTATCAGACAGCCCCAGCATTTT
length: 14; D: TRBD1; J: TRBJ1-1; V: TRBV7-3; size: NA; CDR3: CASSPQGAGTEAFF; DNA: TGTGCCAGCAGCCCCCAGGGGGCCGGCACTGAAGCTTTCTTT
length: 10; D: TRBD2; J: TRBJ2-5; V: TRBV29-1; size: few; CDR3: CSGGGETQYF; DNA: TGCAGCGGGGGGGGAGAGACCCAGTACTTC
length: 13; D: NA; J: TRBJ2-7; V: TRBV6-5; size: NA; CDR3: CASRTQGGYEQYF; DNA: TGTGCCAGCAGGACACAGGGAGGCTACGAGCAGTACTTC
length: 19; D: TRBD2; J: TRBJ2-3; V: TRBV7-2; size: few; CDR3: CASSLGLLAGGPESDTQYF; DNA: TGTGCCAGCAGCTTAGGTTTATTAGCGGGGGGGCCTGAGTCAGATACGCAGTATTTT
length: 11; D: NA; J: TRBJ2-7; V: TRBV7-2; size: NA; CDR3: CASSFRREQYF; DNA: TGTGCCAGCAGCTTTCGTCGGGAGCAGTACTTC
length: 13; D: NA; J: TRBJ2-7; V: TRBV7-9; size: NA; CDR3: CASSPTVSYEQYF; DNA: TGTGCCAGCAGCCCGACCGTGTCCTACGAGCAGTACTTC
length: 8; D: NA; J: TRBJ1-1; V: TRBV6-6; size: few; CDR3: CAVNEAFF; DNA: TGTGCCGTAAATGAAGCTTTCTTT
length: 14; D: NA; J: TRBJ1-1; V: TRBV5-1; size: NA; CDR3: CASSLDSGNTEAFF; DNA: TGCGCCAGCAGCCTTGACAGTGGGAACACTGAAGCTTTCTTT
length: 12; D: NA; J: TRBJ2-1; V: TRBV12-5; size: NA; CDR3: CASASPGNEQFF; DNA: TGTGCTAGTGCCTCCCCCGGGAATGAGCAGTTCTTC
length: 15; D: TRBD2; J: TRBJ2-7; V: TRBV7-3; size: NA; CDR3: CASSFLAGGLYEQYF; DNA: TGTGCCAGCAGCTTCTTAGCGGGAGGCCTTTACGAGCAGTACTTC
length: 15; D: NA; J: TRBJ1-1; V: TRBV5-1; size: NA; CDR3: CASSFRTADFTEAFF; DNA: TGCGCCAGCAGCTTCCGGACAGCGGACTTCACTGAAGCTTTCTTT
length: 14; D: NA; J: TRBJ2-3; V: TRBV5-1; size: once; CDR3: CASSSALSTDTQYF; DNA: TGCGCCAGCAGCAGCGCTCTCAGCACAGATACGCAGTATTTT
length: 15; D: NA; J: TRBJ2-7; V: TRBV19; size: NA; CDR3: CASSSTFGISYEQYF; DNA: TGTGCCAGTAGTTCCACTTTCGGGATCTCCTACGAGCAGTACTTC
length: 13; D: NA; J: TRBJ1-1; V: TRBV7-2; size: NA; CDR3: CASSLVGNTEAFF; DNA: TGTGCCAGCAGCTTAGTCGGGAACACTGAAGCTTTCTTT
length: 11; D: NA; J: TRBJ2-3; V: TRBV2; size: NA; CDR3: CASRREDTQYF; DNA: TGTGCCAGCAGGCGAGAAGATACGCAGTATTTT
length: 14; D: TRBD1; J: TRBJ1-4; V: TRBV13; size: NA; CDR3: CASRRQGRDEKLFF; DNA: TGTGCCAGCAGGAGACAGGGGCGGGATGAAAAACTGTTTTTT